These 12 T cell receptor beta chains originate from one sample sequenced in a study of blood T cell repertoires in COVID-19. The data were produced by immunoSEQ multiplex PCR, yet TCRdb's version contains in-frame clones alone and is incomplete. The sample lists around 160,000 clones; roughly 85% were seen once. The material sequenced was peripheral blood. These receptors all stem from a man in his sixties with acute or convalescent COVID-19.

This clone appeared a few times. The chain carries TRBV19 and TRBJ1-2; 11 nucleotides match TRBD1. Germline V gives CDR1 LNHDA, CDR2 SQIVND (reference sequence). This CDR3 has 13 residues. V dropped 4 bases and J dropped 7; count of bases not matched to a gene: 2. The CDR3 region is CASSKDRGPGYTF. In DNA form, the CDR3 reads TGTGCCAGTAGTAAGGACAGGGGGCCTGGCTACACCTTC. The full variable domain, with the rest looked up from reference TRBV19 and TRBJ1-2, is DGGITQSPKYLFRKEGQNVTLSCEQNLNHDAMYWYRQDPGQGLRLIYYSQIVNDFQKGDIAEGYSVSREKKESFPLTVTSAQKNPTAFYLCASSKDRGPGYTFGSGTRLTVV.

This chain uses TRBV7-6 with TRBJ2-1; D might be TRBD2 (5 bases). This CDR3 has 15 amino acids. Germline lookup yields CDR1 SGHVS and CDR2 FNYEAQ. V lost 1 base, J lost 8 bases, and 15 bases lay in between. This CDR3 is CASSLGPALAYEQFF. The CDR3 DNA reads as TGTGCCAGCAGCTTAGGCCCCGCGCTAGCCTATGAGCAGTTCTTC.

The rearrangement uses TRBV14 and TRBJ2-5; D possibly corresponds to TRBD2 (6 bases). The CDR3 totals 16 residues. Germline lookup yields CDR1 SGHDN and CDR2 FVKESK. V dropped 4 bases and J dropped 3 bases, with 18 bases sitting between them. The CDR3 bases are TGTGCCAGCAGCCCCTTTAGGGGACTGGCTAAAGAGACCCAGTACTTC. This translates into CASSPFRGLAKETQYF.

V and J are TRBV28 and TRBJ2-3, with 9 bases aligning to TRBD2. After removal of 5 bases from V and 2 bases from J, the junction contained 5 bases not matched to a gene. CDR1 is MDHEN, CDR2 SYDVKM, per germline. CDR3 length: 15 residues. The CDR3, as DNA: TGTGCCAGCAGTCCCCCGGGACTAGCCACAGATACGCAGTATTTT. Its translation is CASSPPGLATDTQYF.

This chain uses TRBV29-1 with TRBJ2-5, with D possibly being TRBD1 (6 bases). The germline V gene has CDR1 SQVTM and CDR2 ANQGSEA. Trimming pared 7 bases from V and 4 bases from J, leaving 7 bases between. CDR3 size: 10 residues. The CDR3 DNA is TGCAGCGGCAGGGGAGAGACCCAGTACTTC. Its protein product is CSGRGETQYF.

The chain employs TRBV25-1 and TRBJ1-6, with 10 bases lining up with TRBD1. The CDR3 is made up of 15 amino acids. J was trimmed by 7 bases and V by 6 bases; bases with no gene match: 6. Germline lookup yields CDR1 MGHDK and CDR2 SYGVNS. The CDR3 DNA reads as TGTGCCAGCAGCCCTACGGACAGGGGGAATTCACCCCTCCACTTT. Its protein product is CASSPTDRGNSPLHF.

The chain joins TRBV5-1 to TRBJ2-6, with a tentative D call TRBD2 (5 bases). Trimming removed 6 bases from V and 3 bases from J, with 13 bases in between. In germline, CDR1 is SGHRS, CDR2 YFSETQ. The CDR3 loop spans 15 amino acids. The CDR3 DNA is TGCGCCAGCACCCCCCGGCGGGTTGGGGCCAACGTCCTGACTTTC. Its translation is CASTPRRVGANVLTF.

This CDR3 is CASSSDIYGYTF. The DNA of the CDR3 is TGTGCCAGCAGCTCCGACATCTATGGCTACACCTTC. The chain is built from TRBV5-4 and TRBJ1-2, with D hard to call. Germline V gene data show CDR1 as SGHNT and CDR2 as YYREEE (reference sequence). The V end lost 3 bases, the J end lost 4 bases, and 7 bases lay between the germline ends. This CDR3 is 12 amino acids long.

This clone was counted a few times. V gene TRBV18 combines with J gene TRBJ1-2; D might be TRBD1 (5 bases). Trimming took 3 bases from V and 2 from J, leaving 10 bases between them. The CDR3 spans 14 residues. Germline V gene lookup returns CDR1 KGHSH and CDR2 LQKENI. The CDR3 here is CASSPGGDNYGYTF. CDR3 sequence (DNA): TGTGCCAGCTCACCGGGGGGGGACAACTATGGCTACACCTTC.

The CDR3 DNA reads TGTGCCAGCAGCCCCGCGAGCGGGACCTCCCCCTACGACAGCACAGATACGCAGTATTTT. Protein: CASSPASGTSPYDSTDTQYF. V and J are TRBV9 and TRBJ2-3; 7 bases match TRBD2. The germline V gene has CDR1 SGDLS and CDR2 YYNGEE. V dropped 4 bases and J dropped 0; count of bases not matched to a gene: 20. This CDR3 contains 20 residues.

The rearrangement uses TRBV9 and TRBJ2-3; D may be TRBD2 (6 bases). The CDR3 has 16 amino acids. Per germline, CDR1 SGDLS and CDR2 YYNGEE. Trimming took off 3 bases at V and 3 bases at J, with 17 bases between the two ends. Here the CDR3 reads CASSGWGLGLTDTQYF. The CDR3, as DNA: TGTGCCAGCAGCGGCTGGGGACTCGGGCTGACAGATACGCAGTATTTT.

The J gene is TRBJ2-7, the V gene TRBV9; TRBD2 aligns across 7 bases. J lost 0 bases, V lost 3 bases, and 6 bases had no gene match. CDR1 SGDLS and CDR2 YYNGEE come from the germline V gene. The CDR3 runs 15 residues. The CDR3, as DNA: TGTGCCAGCAGCGCGCAAGCGGGACCCTCCTACGAGCAGTACTTC. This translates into CASSAQAGPSYEQYF.